The text below deals with one TCR beta chain. This record belongs to a study of T cells in tuberculosis. Study results and limitations: Low-affinity CD1B-GMM tetramer-binding T cells may have been missed.

Cells were sorted from thawed PBMC rested overnight and stained with GMM-loaded CD1B tetramer, viability dye and anti-CD3. The CD1B tetramers carried C32 glucose monomycolate purified from Rhodococcus equi. Assay used: immunoSEQ multiplex PCR; TCRdb lists only in-frame clones, some missing. The table lists roughly 92,000 clones, under 95% of them singletons. The CDR3 length is 14 residues. V shed 6 bases, J shed 7 bases, and the junction held 6 bases outside the gene matches. Germline CDR1 LNHDA, CDR2 SQIVND (reference sequence). The receptor's source is an adult woman with latent tuberculosis. Sequences were obtained from CD1b-GMM tetramer-negative cells sorted from PBMCs. V is TRBV19 and J is TRBJ2-2; 9 bases align to TRBD1. DNA of the CDR3: TGTGCCAGTAGGGGGACAGGGTCGATCGGGGAGCTGTTTTTT. Its protein product is CASRGTGSIGELFF.